The clone carrying this T cell receptor beta chain was counted only a few times. The data are from a study of T cells in Graves' hyperthyroidism and ophthalmopathy. Researchers amplified the TCR beta CDR3 regions from RNA transcripts. First-round RT-PCR targeting the TCR CDR3 was performed with the HTBI primer set. TCRdb re-derived calls from the multiplex PCR reads in MiXCR, one entry per CDR3 protein. The table includes about 840,000 distinct CDR3 sequences, around 39% detected once. In germline, CDR1 is SEHNR, CDR2 FQNEAQ (reference sequence). The ends were cut back, 5 bases at V and 5 bases at J, with 22 bases in the middle. There are 16 residues in the CDR3.

The source of this sequence is a man aged 18 to 30 with Graves' hyperthyroidism. Material: blood. The chain employs TRBV7-9 and TRBJ2-7; TRBD2 might be the D (5 bases). The CDR3 nucleotides are TGTGCCAGCAGCCTTAGCAGCCTAGCCAGTAGCGACGAGCAGTACTTC. Protein sequence: CASSLSSLASSDEQYF. Full variable domain (remainder filled in from reference TRBV7-9 and TRBJ2-7): DTGVSQNPRHKITKRGQNVTFRCDPISEHNRLYWYRQTLGQGPEFLTYFQNEAQLEKSRLLSDRFSAERPKGSFSTLEIQRTEQGDSAMYLCASSLSSLASSDEQYFGPGTRLTVT.